These 5 T cell receptor beta chains were sequenced from one sample in a study of T cell responses to AZD1222 COVID-19 vaccine. Libraries were prepared by immunoSEQ multiplex PCR; TCRdb keeps only in-frame clonotypes and omits some of them. The sample lists around 140,000 clones, roughly 93% occurring once. The sample here was peripheral blood, taken after recovery from COVID-19. The receptors stem from an adult who had recovered from COVID-19.

The chain has TRBV20-1 and TRBJ1-2; D is perhaps TRBD1 (5 bases). This CDR3 comprises 11 residues. V lost 2 bases to trimming and J lost 8 bases, with 9 bases between them. The germline CDR1 and CDR2 sequences are DFQATT and SNEGSKA (reference sequence). The CDR3 loop reads CSARWGWGYTF. CDR3 nucleotide sequence: TGCAGTGCTAGATGGGGGTGGGGCTACACCTTC.

The chain uses TRBV4-2 and TRBJ2-7; 12 bases line up with TRBD2. The CDR3 covers 15 residues. CDR1 is LGHNA and CDR2 is YNFKEQ in the germline V gene. V lost 4 bases and J lost 7; bases outside the gene matches: 8. CDR3 loop: CASSRRLAGEREQYF. CDR3 coding DNA: TGTGCCAGCAGCCGCCGACTAGCGGGAGAGAGGGAGCAGTACTTC.

This chain connects TRBV28 to TRBJ2-2; D is ambiguous. The germline V and J ends were trimmed by 8 bases and 6 bases, with 10 bases remaining between them. Per the germline V gene, CDR1 is MDHEN and CDR2 is SYDVKM. CDR3 length equals 12 residues. The CDR3 is CASPRLSGELFF. DNA of the CDR3: TGTGCCAGCCCGCGGCTATCCGGGGAGCTGTTTTTT.

The chain uses TRBV24-1 and TRBJ2-2; possibly TRBD2 for D (6 bases). V was pared by 10 bases and J by 4 bases, with 15 bases between. Germline V gene lookup returns CDR1 KGHDR and CDR2 SFDVKD. The CDR3 contains 14 residues. DNA for the CDR3: TGTGCCACAAGGAACGGAGCGGGCACCGGGGAGCTGTTTTTT. Amino acids: CATRNGAGTGELFF.

The genes are TRBV3-1 (or the pseudogene TRBV3-2) and TRBJ1-5; no clear D gene. V shed 3 bases and J shed 2 bases, with 14 bases lying between them. CDR1 is LGHDT, CDR2 YNNKEL, per germline (reference sequence). CDR3 length: 16 residues. CDR3 nucleotide sequence: TGTGCCAGCAGCCAGGAGGCTTTCAGTGGCAATCAGCCCCAGCATTTT. Its translation is CASSQEAFSGNQPQHF.